The 6 T cell receptor beta chains below all came from one sample that was sequenced in a study of beta chain features in type 1 diabetes. As every portion of the isolated RNA was reverse transcribed, the sequencing read expressed TCRB transcripts. Only in-frame clones appear in the TCRdb table, and some are missing; sequencing was by immunoSEQ multiplex PCR. The sample lists hundreds of thousands of clones, approximately 12% occurring once. Notes on the study in general: Within each of all four CD4+ subsets, Type 1 diabetes patients had TCRB CDR3s that were moderately but significantly shorter.

Their target antigens are unknown. Material: naive CD4+ T cells from blood. These receptors came from a woman under 30 with type 1 diabetes.

This clone was found a few times. This chain uses TRBV7-2 with TRBJ1-1, with a tentative D call TRBD1 (5 bases). Germline CDR1 is SGHTA and CDR2 is FQGNSA. V lost 5 bases to trimming and J lost 0 bases, with 7 bases between them. The CDR3 contains 13 residues. The CDR3 protein is CASSRQLNTEAFF. For the CDR3, the DNA is TGTGCCAGCAGCCGACAGCTGAACACTGAAGCTTTCTTT.

The chain carries TRBV4-3 and TRBJ1-4, with 7 bases identical to TRBD1. V was pared by 4 bases and J by 5 bases, with 4 bases of the junction left unmatched. CDR1 and CDR2 from the germline V gene are LGHNA and YSLEER. The CDR3 length is 14 residues. CDR3 nucleotides: TGCGCCAGCAGCCGGGGACAGTCGAATGAAAAACTGTTTTTT. Translated: CASSRGQSNEKLFF.

A few counts support this clone. V and J are TRBV12-5 and TRBJ2-2, with D uncertain. Germline-derived CDR1 and CDR2 are LGHNT and FRNRAP. The germline V and J ends were trimmed by 3 bases and 3 bases, with 2 bases remaining between them. CDR3 length equals 12 residues. Here the CDR3 DNA reads TGTGCTAGTGGTTTCGACACCGGGGAGCTGTTTTTT. It encodes CASGFDTGELFF.

The sample holds a few counts of this clone. V gene TRBV18 combines with J gene TRBJ2-7; D is unresolved. Germline values: CDR1 KGHSH, CDR2 LQKENI. This CDR3 is built from 14 residues. V gave up 3 bases and J gave up 4 bases, with 13 bases separating them. The CDR3, as DNA: TGTGCCAGCTCACCCAACGCGGTAACTTACGAGCAGTACTTC. Translated, it gives CASSPNAVTYEQYF.

V and J are TRBV9 and TRBJ2-2; D is perhaps TRBD2 (6 bases). The germline V and J ends were trimmed by 0 bases and 8 bases, with 14 bases remaining between them. Germline loops: CDR1 SGDLS, CDR2 YYNGEE. The CDR3 contains 15 residues. CDR3 region: CASSVEDYYSGELFF. CDR3 nucleotides: TGTGCCAGCAGCGTAGAGGACTACTACTCAGGGGAGCTGTTTTTT.

The chain recombines TRBV5-1 with TRBJ1-2, with 12 bases aligning to TRBD1. The CDR3 covers 16 residues. With 4 bases clipped from V and 8 bases from J, the junction kept 12 bases outside the gene matches. From germline, CDR1 is SGHRS and CDR2 YFSETQ. The CDR3 reads CASSPFRDRGLGGYTF. The DNA for the CDR3 is TGCGCCAGCAGCCCGTTCCGGGACAGGGGGCTTGGAGGCTACACCTTC.